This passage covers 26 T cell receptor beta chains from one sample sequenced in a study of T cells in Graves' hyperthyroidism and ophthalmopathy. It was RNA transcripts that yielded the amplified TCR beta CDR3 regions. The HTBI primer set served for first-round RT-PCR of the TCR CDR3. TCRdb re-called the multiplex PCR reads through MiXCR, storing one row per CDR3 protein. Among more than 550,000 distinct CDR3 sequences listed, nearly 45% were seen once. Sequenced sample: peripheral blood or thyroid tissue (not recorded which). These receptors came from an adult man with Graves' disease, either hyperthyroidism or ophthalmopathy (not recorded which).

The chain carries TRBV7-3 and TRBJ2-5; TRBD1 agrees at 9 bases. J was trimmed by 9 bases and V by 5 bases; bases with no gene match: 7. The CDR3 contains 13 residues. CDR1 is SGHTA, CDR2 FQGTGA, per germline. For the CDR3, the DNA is TGTGCCAGCAGCCAGACAGGGGGGCAGCCCCAGTACTTC. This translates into CASSQTGGQPQYF.

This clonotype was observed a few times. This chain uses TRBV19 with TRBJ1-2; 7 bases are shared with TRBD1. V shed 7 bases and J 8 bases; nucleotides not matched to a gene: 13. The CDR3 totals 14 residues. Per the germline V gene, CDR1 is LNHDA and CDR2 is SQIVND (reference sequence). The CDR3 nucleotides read TGTGCCAGTATTGAGACAGGGCACGATATAGGCTACACCTTC. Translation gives CASIETGHDIGYTF.

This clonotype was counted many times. The CDR3: CSVDQGAREQYF. Here the CDR3 DNA reads TGCAGCGTTGACCAGGGGGCGAGGGAGCAGTACTTC. V gene TRBV29-1 combines with J gene TRBJ2-7; 8 nucleotides align to TRBD1. The CDR3 totals 12 residues. J was trimmed by 7 bases and V by 3 bases; bases with no gene match: 5. From germline, CDR1 is SQVTM and CDR2 ANQGSEA.

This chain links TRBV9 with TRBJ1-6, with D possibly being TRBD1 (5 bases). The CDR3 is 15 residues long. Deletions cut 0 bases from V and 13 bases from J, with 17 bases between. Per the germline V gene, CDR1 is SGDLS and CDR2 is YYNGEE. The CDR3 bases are TGTGCCAGCAGCGTAGCGGGGGGAGTGTTAGGGCCCCTCCACTTT. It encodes CASSVAGGVLGPLHF.

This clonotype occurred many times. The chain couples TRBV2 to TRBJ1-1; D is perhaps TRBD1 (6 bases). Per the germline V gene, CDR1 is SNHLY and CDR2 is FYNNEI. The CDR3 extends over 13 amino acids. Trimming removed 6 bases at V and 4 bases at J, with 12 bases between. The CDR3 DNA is TGTGCCAGCAGCAAACAGGGAGGCACTGAAGCTTTCTTT. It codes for CASSKQGGTEAFF.

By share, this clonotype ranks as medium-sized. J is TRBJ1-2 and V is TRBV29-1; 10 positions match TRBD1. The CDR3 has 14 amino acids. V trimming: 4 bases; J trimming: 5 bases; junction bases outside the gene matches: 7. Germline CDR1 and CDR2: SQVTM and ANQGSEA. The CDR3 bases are TGCAGCGTTGTCCGGACAGGGGGACGGTATGGCTACACCTTC. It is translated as CSVVRTGGRYGYTF.

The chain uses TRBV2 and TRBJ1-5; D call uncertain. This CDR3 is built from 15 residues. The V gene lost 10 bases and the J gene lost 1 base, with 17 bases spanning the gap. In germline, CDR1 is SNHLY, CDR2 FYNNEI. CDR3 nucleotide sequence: TGTGCCACCAGCAGAGATGACCAGAGCAATCAGCCCCAGCATTTT. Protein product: CATSRDDQSNQPQHF.

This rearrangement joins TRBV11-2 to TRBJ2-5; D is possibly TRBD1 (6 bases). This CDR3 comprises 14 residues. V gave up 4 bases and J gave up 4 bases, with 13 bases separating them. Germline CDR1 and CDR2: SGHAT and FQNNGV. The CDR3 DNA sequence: TGTGCCAGCAGCTCACCCAGGGGTGGAGAGACCCAGTACTTC. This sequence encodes CASSSPRGGETQYF.

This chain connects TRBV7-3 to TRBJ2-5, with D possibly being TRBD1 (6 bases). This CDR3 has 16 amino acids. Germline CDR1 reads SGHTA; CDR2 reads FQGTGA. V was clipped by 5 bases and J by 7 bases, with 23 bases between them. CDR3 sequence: CASSLRSGVDTGTQYF. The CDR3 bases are TGTGCCAGCAGCCTAAGATCAGGGGTCGACACCGGGACCCAGTACTTC. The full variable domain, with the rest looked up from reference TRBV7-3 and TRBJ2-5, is GAGVSQTPSNKVTEKGKYVELRCDPISGHTALYWYRQSLGQGPEFLIYFQGTGAADDSGLPNDRFFAVRPEGSVSTLKIQRTERGDSAVYLCASSLRSGVDTGTQYFGPGTRLLVL.

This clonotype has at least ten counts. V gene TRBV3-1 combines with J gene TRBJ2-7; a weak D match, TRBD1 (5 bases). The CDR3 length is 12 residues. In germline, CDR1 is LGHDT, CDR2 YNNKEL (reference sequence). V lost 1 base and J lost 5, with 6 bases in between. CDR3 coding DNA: TGTGCCAGCAGCCAAGGCAGGGACGAGCAGTACTTC. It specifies CASSQGRDEQYF.

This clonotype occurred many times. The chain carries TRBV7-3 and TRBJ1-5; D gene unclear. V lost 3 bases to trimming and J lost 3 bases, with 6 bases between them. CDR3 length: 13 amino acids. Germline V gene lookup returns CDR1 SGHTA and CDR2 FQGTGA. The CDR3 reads CASSFSPNQPQHF. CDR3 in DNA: TGTGCCAGCAGCTTCTCCCCCAATCAGCCCCAGCATTTT.

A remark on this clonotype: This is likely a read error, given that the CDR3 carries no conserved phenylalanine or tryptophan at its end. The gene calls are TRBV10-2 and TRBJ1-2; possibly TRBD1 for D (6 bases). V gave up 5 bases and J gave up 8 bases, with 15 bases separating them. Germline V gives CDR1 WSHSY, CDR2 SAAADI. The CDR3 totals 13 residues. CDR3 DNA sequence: TGCGCCAGCAGTCCAGGGGTTATAGGGGGCTACACCCTC. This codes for CASSPGVIGGYTL.

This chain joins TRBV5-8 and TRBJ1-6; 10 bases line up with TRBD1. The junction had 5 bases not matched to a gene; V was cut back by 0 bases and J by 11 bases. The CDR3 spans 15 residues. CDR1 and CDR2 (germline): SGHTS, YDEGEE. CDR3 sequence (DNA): TGTGCCAGCAGCTTGGGGGGACAGGGGAGGGCACCCCTCCACTTT. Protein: CASSLGGQGRAPLHF.

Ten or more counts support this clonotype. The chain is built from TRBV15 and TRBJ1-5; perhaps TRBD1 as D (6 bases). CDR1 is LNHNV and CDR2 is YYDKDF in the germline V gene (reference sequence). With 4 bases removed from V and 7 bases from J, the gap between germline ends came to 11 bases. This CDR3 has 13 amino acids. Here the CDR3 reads CATSKGGEQPQHF. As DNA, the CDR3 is TGTGCCACCAGCAAGGGGGGGGAGCAGCCCCAGCATTTT.

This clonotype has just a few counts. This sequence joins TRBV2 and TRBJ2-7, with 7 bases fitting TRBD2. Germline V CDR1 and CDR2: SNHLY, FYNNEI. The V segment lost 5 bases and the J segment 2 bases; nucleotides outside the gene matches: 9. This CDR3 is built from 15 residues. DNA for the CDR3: TGTGCCAGCAGTTATGGAGGTGCGGGAGCCTACGAGCAGTACTTC. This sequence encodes CASSYGGAGAYEQYF. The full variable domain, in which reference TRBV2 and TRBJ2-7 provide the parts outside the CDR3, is EPEVTQTPSHQVTQMGQEVILRCVPISNHLYFYWYRQILGQKVEFLVSFYNNEISEKSEIFDDQFSVERPDGSNFTLKIRSTKLEDSAMYFCASSYGGAGAYEQYFGPGTRLTVT.

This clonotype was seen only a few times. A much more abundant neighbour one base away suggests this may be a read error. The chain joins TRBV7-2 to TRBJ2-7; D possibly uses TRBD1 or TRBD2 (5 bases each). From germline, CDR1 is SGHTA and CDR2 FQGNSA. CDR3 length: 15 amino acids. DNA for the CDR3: TGTGCCGGCAGTTCCGACCGGGACGGAACCTACGAGCAGTACTTC. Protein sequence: CAGSSDRDGTYEQYF.

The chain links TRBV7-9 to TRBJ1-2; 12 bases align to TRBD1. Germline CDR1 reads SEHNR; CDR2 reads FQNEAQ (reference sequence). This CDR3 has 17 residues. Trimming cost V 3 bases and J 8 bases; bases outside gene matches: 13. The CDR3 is CASSLGAGTGGVYGYTF. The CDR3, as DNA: TGTGCCAGCAGCTTGGGAGCCGGGACAGGGGGCGTCTACGGCTACACCTTC.

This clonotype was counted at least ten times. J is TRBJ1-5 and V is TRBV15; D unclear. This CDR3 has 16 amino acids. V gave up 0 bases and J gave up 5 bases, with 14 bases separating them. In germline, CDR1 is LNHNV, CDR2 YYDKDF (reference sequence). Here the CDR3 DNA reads TGTGCCACCAGCAGAGAAAGACAACACCCTTATCAGCCCCAGCATTTT. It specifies CATSRERQHPYQPQHF.

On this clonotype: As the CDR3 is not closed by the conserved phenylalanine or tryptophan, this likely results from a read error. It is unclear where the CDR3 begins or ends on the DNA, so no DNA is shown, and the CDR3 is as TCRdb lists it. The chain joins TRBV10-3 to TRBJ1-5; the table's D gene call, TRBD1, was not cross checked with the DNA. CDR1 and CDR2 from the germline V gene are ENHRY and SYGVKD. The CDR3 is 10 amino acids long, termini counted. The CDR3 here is CAISEDRGHI.

The CDR3: CASRDPHSNQPQHF. The DNA for the CDR3 is TGTGCCAGCAGAGATCCCCACTCAAATCAGCCCCAGCATTTT. The chain uses TRBV11-1 and TRBJ1-5; D is unclear. Germline V gene lookup returns CDR1 SGHAT and CDR2 FQDESV (reference sequence). The length of the CDR3 is 14 residues. V lost 6 bases, J lost 4 bases, and 13 bases lay in between.

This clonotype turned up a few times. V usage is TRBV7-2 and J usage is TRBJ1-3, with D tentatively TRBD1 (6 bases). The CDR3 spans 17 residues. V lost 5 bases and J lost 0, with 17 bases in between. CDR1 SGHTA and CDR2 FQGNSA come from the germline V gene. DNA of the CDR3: TGTGCCAGCAGCCAAATGACAGGTCATATCTCTGGAAACACCATATATTTT. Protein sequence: CASSQMTGHISGNTIYF.

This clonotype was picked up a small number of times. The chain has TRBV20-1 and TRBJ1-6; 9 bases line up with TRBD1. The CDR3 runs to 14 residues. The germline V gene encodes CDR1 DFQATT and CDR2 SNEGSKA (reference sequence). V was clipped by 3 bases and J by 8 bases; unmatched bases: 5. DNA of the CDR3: TGCAGTGCTAGTCTACAGGGGGCTGATTCACCCCTCCACTTT. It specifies CSASLQGADSPLHF.

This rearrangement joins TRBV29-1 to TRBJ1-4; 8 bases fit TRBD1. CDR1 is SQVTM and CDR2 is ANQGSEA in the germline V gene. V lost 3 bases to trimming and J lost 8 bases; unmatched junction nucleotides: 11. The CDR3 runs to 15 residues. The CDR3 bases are TGCAGCGTTGATAAAGGACAGGGAAGTGTCGAAAAACTGTTTTTT. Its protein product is CSVDKGQGSVEKLFF. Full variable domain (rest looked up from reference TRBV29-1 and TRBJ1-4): SAVISQKPSRDICQRGTSLTIQCQVDSQVTMMFWYRQQPGQSLTLIATANQGSEATYESGFVIDKFPISRPNLTFSTLTVSNMSPEDSSIYLCSVDKGQGSVEKLFFGSGTQLSVL.

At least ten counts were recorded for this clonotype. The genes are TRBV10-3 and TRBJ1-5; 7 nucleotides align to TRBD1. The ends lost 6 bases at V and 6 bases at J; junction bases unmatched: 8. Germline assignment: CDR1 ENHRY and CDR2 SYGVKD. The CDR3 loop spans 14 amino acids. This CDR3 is CAIRGDSFFQPQHF. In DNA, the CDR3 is TGTGCCATCAGGGGGGACAGTTTTTTTCAGCCCCAGCATTTT.

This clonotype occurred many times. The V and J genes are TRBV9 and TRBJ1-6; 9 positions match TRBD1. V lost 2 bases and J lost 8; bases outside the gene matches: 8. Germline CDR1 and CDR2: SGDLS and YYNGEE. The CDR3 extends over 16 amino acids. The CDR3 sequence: CASSVGSRDRDSPLHF. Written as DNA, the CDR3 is TGTGCCAGCAGCGTCGGTTCCCGGGACAGGGATTCACCCCTCCACTTT.

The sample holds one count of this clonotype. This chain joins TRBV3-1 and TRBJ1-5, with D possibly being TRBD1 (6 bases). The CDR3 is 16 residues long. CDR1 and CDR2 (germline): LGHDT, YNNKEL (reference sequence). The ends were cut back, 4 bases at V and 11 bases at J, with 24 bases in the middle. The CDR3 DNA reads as TGTGCCAGCAGCCCAGTTATCAGGGGCCGGGAAGAGACCCAGCATTTT. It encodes CASSPVIRGREETQHF.